One and the same sample provided the 13 T cell receptor beta chains below, sequenced in a study of shared T cell receptors in the human thymus. The method was immunoSEQ multiplex PCR; TCRdb's version includes in-frame clones alone and lacks a portion of them. This table holds just under 550,000 clones, 75% to 80% found once. This sample also belongs to another study, concerning human thymus T cells.

The source material was thymocytes. Every receptor here comes from a boy under two years old with a congenital heart defect.

The chain carries TRBV5-4 and TRBJ2-5; D unclear. CDR1 SGHNT and CDR2 YYREEE come from the germline V gene (reference sequence). V lost 1 base, J lost 5 bases, and 12 bases lay in between. There are 14 residues in the CDR3. Written as DNA, the CDR3 is TGTGCCAGCAGCTTGCGTCTTCTCCGTGAGACCCAGTACTTC. Protein product: CASSLRLLRETQYF.

V usage is TRBV14 and J usage is TRBJ2-5; 7 bases are shared with TRBD2. The V and J ends lost 1 base and 5 bases, in that order; junction bases with no gene match: 7. Germline-derived CDR1 and CDR2 are SGHDN and FVKESK. This CDR3 has 15 amino acids. This CDR3 is CASSQGLQGGETQYF. CDR3 coding DNA: TGTGCCAGCAGCCAAGGACTGCAGGGAGGGGAGACCCAGTACTTC.

The V call is TRBV5-6, the J call TRBJ2-7; no reliable D call. The germline V gene encodes CDR1 SGHDT and CDR2 YYEEEE. This CDR3 spans 12 amino acids. The V end lost 3 bases, the J end lost 0 bases, and 4 bases lay between the germline ends. CDR3 loop: CASSCSSYEQYF. Here the CDR3 DNA reads TGTGCCAGCAGCTGTAGCTCCTACGAGCAGTACTTC. Variable domain in full (rest from reference TRBV5-6 and TRBJ2-7): DAGVTQSPTHLIKTRGQQVTLRCSPKSGHDTVSWYQQALGQGPQFIFQYYEEEERQRGNFPDRFSGHQFPNYSSELNVNALLLGDSALYLCASSCSSYEQYFGPGTRLTVT.

The rearrangement uses TRBV27 and TRBJ1-2, with D unclear. Germline CDR1 is MNHEY and CDR2 is SMNVEV (reference sequence). V gave up 5 bases and J gave up 1 base, with 8 bases separating them. There are 13 residues in the CDR3. The CDR3, as DNA: TGTGCCAGCAGTCAGACTGTTAACTATGGCTACACCTTC. Amino acid sequence: CASSQTVNYGYTF.

The gene calls are TRBV27 and TRBJ2-2; D perhaps matches TRBD2 (5 bases). Germline V gene data show CDR1 as MNHEY and CDR2 as SMNVEV (reference sequence). V lost 2 bases, J lost 2 bases, and 15 bases lay in between. This CDR3 contains 17 residues. The CDR3 DNA reads as TGTGCCAGCAGTTTAAACCGAGGGAGATTAAACACCGGGGAGCTGTTTTTT. Translating it yields CASSLNRGRLNTGELFF.

Written as DNA, the CDR3 is TGTGCCAGCAGCCCAGGACTAGCGGGAAAGGTGGCTTCTGAAAAGAACTCCTACGAGCAGTACTTC. Translating gives CASSPGLAGKVASEKNSYEQYF. The genes are TRBV7-3 and TRBJ2-7, with 12 bases aligning to TRBD2. V trimming: 5 bases; J trimming: 0 bases; junction bases outside the gene matches: 23. CDR3 length equals 22 residues. CDR1 is SGHTA and CDR2 is FQGTGA in the germline V gene.

Written as DNA, the CDR3 is TGTGCCAGCAGCGATCCGGACAGTCCATGGGGGGAGACCCAGTACTTC. Protein sequence: CASSDPDSPWGETQYF. The V gene is TRBV5-4, the J gene TRBJ2-5; D possibly corresponds to TRBD1 (6 bases). The CDR3 is 16 residues long. V shed 4 bases and J shed 5 bases, with 21 bases lying between them. Germline V CDR1 and CDR2: SGHNT, YYREEE (reference sequence).

This clone was detected a few times. This chain's CDR3 is CASSETPARGITYEQYF. DNA for the CDR3: TGTGCCAGCAGTGAAACCCCCGCAAGGGGGATCACCTACGAGCAGTACTTC. This rearrangement joins TRBV6-1 to TRBJ2-7; D might be TRBD1 (6 bases). V was shortened by 2 bases and J by 2 bases, with 19 bases between the two germline ends. Per germline, CDR1 MNHNS and CDR2 SASEGT. This CDR3 comprises 17 residues.

As for this clone: In the same sample, other DNA sequences code for this CDR3. V gene TRBV27 combines with J gene TRBJ2-7; no definite D call. The CDR3 sequence is 12 residues long. CDR1 and CDR2 from the germline V gene are MNHEY and SMNVEV (reference sequence). V lost 4 bases and J lost 3, with 7 bases in between. CDR3 in DNA: TGTGCCAGCAGTTCCAACAGCTACGAGCAGTACTTC. Translating gives CASSSNSYEQYF.

The chain combines TRBV6-4 with TRBJ2-3, with TRBD2 matching 10 bases. This CDR3 comprises 19 residues. The junction had 18 bases not matched to a gene; V was cut back by 7 bases and J by 2 bases. Germline-derived CDR1 and CDR2 are MRHNA and SNTAGT. The CDR3 sequence is CASTFTRMGLAGDTDTQYF. CDR3 nucleotides: TGTGCCAGCACCTTTACGCGGATGGGGCTAGCGGGAGACACAGATACGCAGTATTTT.

The V and J genes are TRBV27 and TRBJ1-5, with D unresolved. Germline values: CDR1 MNHEY, CDR2 SMNVEV (reference sequence). This CDR3 contains 13 residues. V lost 0 bases to trimming and J lost 5 bases, with 5 bases between them. The DNA of the CDR3 is TGTGCCAGCAGTTTATCTCCAGATCAGCCCCAGCATTTT. Translation gives CASSLSPDQPQHF.

The chain's CDR3 is CASSSTSGKTETQYF. For the CDR3, the DNA is TGTGCCAGCAGCTCGACTAGCGGGAAGACGGAGACCCAGTACTTC. This chain links TRBV5-6 with TRBJ2-5; 11 positions match TRBD2. The germline gives CDR1 SGHDT, CDR2 YYEEEE. J was trimmed by 5 bases and V by 3 bases; bases with no gene match: 6. This CDR3 contains 15 residues.

The chain links TRBV5-4 to TRBJ2-3; 12 bases agree with TRBD2. Germline values: CDR1 SGHNT, CDR2 YYREEE (reference sequence). J gave up 3 bases and V 3 bases, and 8 bases lay outside the gene matches. This CDR3 has 17 amino acids. CDR3 coding DNA: TGTGCCAGCAGCTCCGACCGGACTAGCGGGATGACAGATACGCAGTATTTT. Translating gives CASSSDRTSGMTDTQYF.